A selection of T cell receptor beta chains follows, all from one sample in a study of T cells after posttransplantation cyclophosphamide. Sequencing was performed with immunoSEQ multiplex PCR; in TCRdb, only in-frame clones are kept and a portion is missing. The record shows some 5,500 clones for this sample, with no singletons present. The material was PBMCs, obtained after allogeneic stem cell transplant with posttransplant cyclophosphamide. The receptors originated from a male patient aged 55-69 years who received an allogeneic stem cell transplant from a related donor, was CMV-positive, and had no GVHD. These T cells may partly come from the graft donor. Both conserved end residues are part of each CDR3. A D gene is named only where the DNA matches it firmly. Only some rows state a clone size, as once, few, many or a class for expanded clones.

V: TRBV7-8
size: few
D: -
J: TRBJ2-3
CDR3: CASSLARVTSTDAQYF
DNA: TGTGCCAGCAGCTTAGCAAGAGTAACAAGCACAGATGCGCAGTATTTT

V: TRBV7-9
size: few
D: TRBD1
J: TRBJ1-2
CDR3: CASRQHTGVTSGYTF
DNA: TGTGCCAGCAGACAACATACAGGGGTAACCAGTGGCTACACCTTC

V: TRBV6-5
size: few
D: -
J: TRBJ1-2
CDR3: CASSYSKGQPNYGYTF
DNA: TGTGCCAGCAGTTACTCGAAGGGGCAGCCTAACTATGGCTACACCTTC

V: TRBV11-2
size: many
D: TRBD2
J: TRBJ2-3
CDR3: CASSLGLAGSRVTDTQYF
DNA: TGTGCCAGCAGCTTGGGACTAGCGGGGTCCCGGGTTACAGATACGCAGTATTTT

V: TRBV28
size: -
D: -
J: TRBJ2-3
CDR3: CASVRGSTDTQYF
DNA: TGTGCCAGTGTACGGGGGTCCACAGATACGCAGTATTTT

V: TRBV7-9
size: few
D: TRBD2
J: TRBJ2-3
CDR3: CASSPKRLAGGTDTQYF
DNA: TGTGCCAGCAGCCCTAAAAGACTAGCGGGGGGCACAGATACGCAGTATTTT

V: TRBV28
size: many
D: -
J: TRBJ1-2
CDR3: CASSFGGYGYTF
DNA: TGTGCCAGCAGTTTTGGGGGGTATGGCTACACCTTC

V: TRBV6-5
size: many
D: -
J: TRBJ2-7
CDR3: CASSYSGPTTTQYF
DNA: TGTGCCAGCAGTTACTCCGGCCCTACTACGACGCAGTACTTC

V: TRBV4-3
size: many
D: TRBD1
J: TRBJ2-1
CDR3: CASSHGTGGYNEQFF
DNA: TGCGCCAGCAGCCACGGGACAGGGGGATACAATGAGCAGTTCTTC

V: TRBV7-9
size: many
D: TRBD2
J: TRBJ2-1
CDR3: CASSYGTSGGPLEQFF
DNA: TGTGCCAGCAGCTACGGGACTAGCGGGGGGCCGCTCGAGCAGTTCTTC

V: TRBV4-1
size: -
D: TRBD1
J: TRBJ2-7
CDR3: CASSLEDRAGGSLSIIYEQYF
DNA: TGCGCCAGCAGCCTAGAGGACCGGGCAGGGGGCTCCCTTTCCATAATCTACGAGCAGTACTTC

V: TRBV19
size: -
D: TRBD1
J: TRBJ2-7
CDR3: CASSQVGTGSYEQYF
DNA: TGTGCCAGTAGTCAGGTTGGGACAGGATCCTACGAGCAGTACTTC

V: TRBV28
size: many
D: TRBD1
J: TRBJ1-2
CDR3: CASSFNLRAGGNYGYTF
DNA: TGTGCCAGCAGTTTTAATCTCCGGGCAGGGGGCAACTATGGCTACACCTTC

V: TRBV9
size: many
D: -
J: TRBJ1-2
CDR3: CASSVGAFPNYGYTF
DNA: TGTGCCAGCAGCGTAGGGGCCTTCCCAAACTATGGCTACACCTTC

V: TRBV5-1
size: many
D: TRBD1
J: TRBJ2-7
CDR3: CASSLGVQGVGEQYF
DNA: TGCGCCAGCAGCTTGGGGGTTCAGGGGGTCGGCGAGCAGTACTTC

V: TRBV9
size: medium-sized
D: TRBD1
J: TRBJ1-2
CDR3: CASSSLRTGGYGYTF
DNA: TGTGCCAGCAGCTCCCTACGGACAGGGGGCTATGGCTACACCTTC

V: TRBV7-9
size: many
D: -
J: TRBJ2-3
CDR3: CASSLGQTGSRTDTQYF
DNA: TGTGCCAGCAGCTTAGGTCAGACAGGCTCTCGCACAGATACGCAGTATTTT

V: TRBV30
size: -
D: -
J: TRBJ2-2
CDR3: CAWSESNGAGELFF
DNA: TGTGCCTGGAGTGAGTCCAACGGTGCCGGGGAGCTGTTTTTT

V: TRBV14
size: -
D: -
J: TRBJ1-4
CDR3: CASSLFGGTFREKLFF
DNA: TGTGCCAGCAGCTTATTTGGAGGGACGTTCCGGGAAAAACTGTTTTTT

V: TRBV27
size: -
D: TRBD1
J: TRBJ1-1
CDR3: CASSPGTGGNTEAFF
DNA: TGTGCCAGCAGTCCCGGGACAGGGGGGAACACTGAAGCTTTCTTT

V: TRBV10-3
size: few
D: -
J: TRBJ1-2
CDR3: CAISSGANYGYTF
DNA: TGTGCCATCAGTAGTGGGGCGAACTATGGCTACACCTTC

V: TRBV5-1
size: medium-sized
D: -
J: TRBJ2-2
CDR3: CASSSRNTGELFF
DNA: TGCGCCAGCAGCTCCAGGAACACCGGGGAGCTGTTTTTT

V: TRBV6-5
size: -
D: TRBD2
J: TRBJ2-5
CDR3: CASRSGGQETQYF
DNA: TGTGCCAGCAGAAGCGGGGGCCAAGAGACCCAGTACTTC

V: TRBV5-1
size: -
D: TRBD1
J: TRBJ1-1
CDR3: CASSFRTGTTNTEAFF
DNA: TGCGCCAGCAGCTTCCGGACAGGCACTACGAACACTGAAGCTTTCTTT

V: TRBV6-5
size: many
D: TRBD2
J: TRBJ2-3
CDR3: CASSYWSGRGDTQYF
DNA: TGTGCCAGCAGTTACTGGAGCGGGAGGGGAGATACGCAGTATTTT

V: TRBV13
size: -
D: TRBD2
J: TRBJ2-5
CDR3: CASSSSSGGARETQYF
DNA: TGTGCCAGCAGCTCCTCTAGCGGGGGGGCCCGGGAGACCCAGTACTTC

V: TRBV27
size: many
D: -
J: TRBJ1-5
CDR3: CASSWSLDQPQHF
DNA: TGTGCCAGCAGTTGGAGCCTGGATCAGCCCCAGCATTTT

V: TRBV28
size: medium-sized
D: TRBD1
J: TRBJ1-2
CDR3: CASTFRGQGYGYTF
DNA: TGTGCCAGCACTTTTCGGGGACAGGGCTATGGCTACACCTTC

V: TRBV27
size: -
D: TRBD1
J: TRBJ1-6
CDR3: CAPRPGQGLYNSPLHF
DNA: TGTGCCCCCCGCCCCGGACAGGGCCTCTATAATTCACCCCTCCACTTT

V: TRBV7-2
size: medium-sized
D: -
J: TRBJ2-7
CDR3: CASSSNSGQREQYF
DNA: TGTGCCAGCAGCTCCAATAGTGGACAGCGCGAGCAGTACTTC

V: TRBV11-2
size: many
D: -
J: TRBJ2-3
CDR3: CASSLDLSSTDTQYF
DNA: TGTGCCAGCAGCTTAGACCTTTCTAGCACAGATACGCAGTATTTT

V: TRBV5-5
size: few
D: -
J: TRBJ2-7
CDR3: CASSFLQGYSEQYF
DNA: TGTGCCAGCAGCTTCCTGCAGGGGTACTCCGAGCAGTACTTC

V: TRBV5-4
size: many
D: TRBD2
J: TRBJ2-2
CDR3: CASSGPTGGNTGELFF
DNA: TGTGCCAGCAGCGGGCCGACGGGGGGGAACACCGGGGAGCTGTTTTTT

V: TRBV18
size: many
D: TRBD1
J: TRBJ2-1
CDR3: CASSPLGQGNEQFF
DNA: TGTGCCAGCTCACCACTGGGACAGGGTAATGAGCAGTTCTTC

V: TRBV6-1
size: few
D: -
J: TRBJ1-5
CDR3: CASMGHFNQPQHF
DNA: TGTGCCAGCATGGGACACTTCAATCAGCCCCAGCATTTT

V: TRBV19
size: -
D: -
J: TRBJ2-2
CDR3: CASSVRDTRWEELFF
DNA: TGTGCCAGTAGTGTCCGGGACACCAGGTGGGAGGAGCTGTTTTTT

V: TRBV27
size: many
D: TRBD2
J: TRBJ2-4
CDR3: CASIDAGENIQYF
DNA: TGTGCCAGCATCGATGCGGGAGAAAACATTCAGTACTTC

V: TRBV5-1
size: many
D: TRBD1
J: TRBJ1-1
CDR3: CASSSLTGGPTEAFF
DNA: TGCGCCAGCAGCTCCCTGACAGGGGGGCCCACTGAAGCTTTCTTT

V: TRBV19
size: many
D: TRBD1
J: TRBJ2-7
CDR3: CASSRAGQGSYEQYF
DNA: TGTGCCAGTAGTCGCGCGGGACAGGGATCCTACGAGCAGTACTTC

V: TRBV28
size: few
D: -
J: TRBJ1-1
CDR3: CASSLKRDGSTEAFF
DNA: TGTGCCAGCAGTTTAAAGCGGGACGGATCCACTGAAGCTTTCTTT

V: TRBV25-1
size: few
D: -
J: TRBJ1-5
CDR3: CASSDREGQPQHF
DNA: TGTGCCAGCAGTGACAGGGAGGGACAGCCCCAGCATTTT

V: TRBV19
size: many
D: TRBD1
J: TRBJ1-6
CDR3: CATVDRSNSPLHF
DNA: TGTGCCACCGTGGACAGGTCGAATTCACCCCTCCACTTT

V: TRBV7-2
size: many
D: TRBD1
J: TRBJ1-4
CDR3: CASSTGGKGNEKLFF
DNA: TGTGCCAGCAGCACAGGGGGTAAAGGCAATGAAAAACTGTTTTTT

V: TRBV9
size: few
D: -
J: TRBJ1-1
CDR3: CASSVELTNTEAFF
DNA: TGTGCCAGCAGCGTAGAACTAACGAACACTGAAGCTTTCTTT

V: TRBV28
size: many
D: TRBD1
J: TRBJ1-1
CDR3: CASRRYDRATEAFF
DNA: TGTGCCAGCAGGCGATACGACAGGGCCACTGAAGCTTTCTTT